This TCR beta chain was profiled in a study of T cells expressing NK-cell markers. With regard to this clonotype: Its antigen is currently unknown.

CDR3 length: 14 amino acids. Germline V CDR1 and CDR2: SGHRS, YFSETQ. Points from the study as a whole: Where several donors were concerned, these clonotypes also led the CD3+CD56-NKG2C+ fraction.

The TCR beta cDNA came from 5'RACE template switching with UMIs. From the 5' RACE reads, TCRdb lists one entry per CDR3 protein and no DNA. The sample yields some 190,000 distinct CDR3 sequences, of which the top ten take up 20%. This TCR was sampled from a man aged 18-70 years in good health. The sample was blood T cells: a sorted CD56 or NKG2C T cell subset, CD4+ or CD8+ T cells, or bulk PBMC T cells (not recorded which). This sequence joins TRBV5-1 and TRBJ2-5. CDR3 amino acids: CASSLGHGRRAQYF. Using reference TRBV5-1 and TRBJ2-5 for the parts outside the CDR3, the full variable domain is KAGVTQTPRYLIKTRGQQVTLSCSPISGHRSVSWYQQTPGQGLQFLFEYFSETQRNKGNFPGRFSGRQFSNSRSEMNVSTLELGDSALYLCASSLGHGRRAQYFGPGTRLLVL.